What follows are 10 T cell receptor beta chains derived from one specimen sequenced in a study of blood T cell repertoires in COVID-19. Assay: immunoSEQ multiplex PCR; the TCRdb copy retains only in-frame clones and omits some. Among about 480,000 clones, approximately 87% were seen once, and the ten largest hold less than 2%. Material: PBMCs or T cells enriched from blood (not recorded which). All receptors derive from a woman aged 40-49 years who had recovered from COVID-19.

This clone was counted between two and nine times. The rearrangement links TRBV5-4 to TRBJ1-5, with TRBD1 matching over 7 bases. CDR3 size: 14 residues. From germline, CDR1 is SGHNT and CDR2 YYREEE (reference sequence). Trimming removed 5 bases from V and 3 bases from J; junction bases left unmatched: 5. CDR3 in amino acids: CASSSGTDNQPQHF. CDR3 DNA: TGTGCCAGCAGTTCCGGGACAGACAATCAGCCCCAGCATTTT.

CDR3 DNA: TGTGCCAGCAGCCCGACCGACAGAAGAAATGAAAAACTGTTTTTT. Its protein product is CASSPTDRRNEKLFF. V gene TRBV3-1 (or the pseudogene TRBV3-2) combines with J gene TRBJ1-4, with D tentatively TRBD1 (5 bases). This CDR3 contains 15 residues. V was trimmed by 4 bases and J by 5 bases, leaving 14 bases between them. Germline-derived CDR1 and CDR2 are LGHDT and YNNKEL (reference sequence).

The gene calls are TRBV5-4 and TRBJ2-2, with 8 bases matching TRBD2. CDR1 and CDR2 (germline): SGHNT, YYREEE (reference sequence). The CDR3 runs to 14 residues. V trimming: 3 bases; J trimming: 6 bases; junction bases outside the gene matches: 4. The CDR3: CASSSRGGAGELFF. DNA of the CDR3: TGTGCCAGCAGCTCCCGGGGGGGCGCCGGGGAGCTGTTTTTT.

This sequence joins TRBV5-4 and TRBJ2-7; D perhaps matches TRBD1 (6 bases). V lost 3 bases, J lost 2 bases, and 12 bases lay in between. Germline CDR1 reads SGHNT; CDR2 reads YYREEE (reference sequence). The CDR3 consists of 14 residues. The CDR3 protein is CASSSTGTPYEQYF. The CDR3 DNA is TGTGCCAGCAGCTCGACCGGGACACCCTACGAGCAGTACTTC.

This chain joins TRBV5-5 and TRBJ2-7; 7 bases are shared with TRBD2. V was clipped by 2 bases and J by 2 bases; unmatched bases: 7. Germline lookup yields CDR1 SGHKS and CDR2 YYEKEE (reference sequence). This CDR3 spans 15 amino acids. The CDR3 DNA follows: TGTGCCAGCAGCTTAGGCGGGGCGGGGGCCTACGAGCAGTACTTC. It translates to CASSLGGAGAYEQYF.

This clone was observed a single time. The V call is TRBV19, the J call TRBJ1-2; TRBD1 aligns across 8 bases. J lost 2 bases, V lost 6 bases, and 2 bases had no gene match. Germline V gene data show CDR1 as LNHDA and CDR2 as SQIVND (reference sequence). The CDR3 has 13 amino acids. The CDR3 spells CASRDRENYGYTF. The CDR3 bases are TGTGCCAGTAGGGACAGGGAGAACTATGGCTACACCTTC.

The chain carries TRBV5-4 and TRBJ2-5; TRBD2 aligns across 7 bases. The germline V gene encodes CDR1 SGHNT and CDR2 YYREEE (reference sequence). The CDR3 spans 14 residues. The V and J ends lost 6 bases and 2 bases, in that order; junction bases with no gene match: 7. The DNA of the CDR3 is TGTGCCAGCAACGTGAAGGGAGGGCAAGAGACCCAGTACTTC. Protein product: CASNVKGGQETQYF.

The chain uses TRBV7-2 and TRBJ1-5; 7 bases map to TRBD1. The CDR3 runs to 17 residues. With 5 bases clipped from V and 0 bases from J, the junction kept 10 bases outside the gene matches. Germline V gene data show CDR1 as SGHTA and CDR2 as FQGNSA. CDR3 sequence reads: CASSPRTGTYSNQPQHF. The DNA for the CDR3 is TGTGCCAGCAGCCCCCGGACAGGAACCTATAGCAATCAGCCCCAGCATTTT. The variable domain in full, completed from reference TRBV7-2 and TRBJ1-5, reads GAGVSQSPSNKVTEKGKDVELRCDPISGHTALYWYRQSLGQGLEFLIYFQGNSAPDKSGLPSDRFSAERTGGSVSTLTIQRTQQEDSAVYLCASSPRTGTYSNQPQHFGDGTRLSIL.

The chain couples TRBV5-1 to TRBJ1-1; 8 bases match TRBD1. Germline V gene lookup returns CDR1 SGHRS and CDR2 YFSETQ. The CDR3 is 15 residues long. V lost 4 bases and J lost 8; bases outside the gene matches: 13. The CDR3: CASSRKDRGYAEAFF. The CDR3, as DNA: TGCGCCAGCAGCCGTAAAGACAGGGGATACGCCGAAGCTTTCTTT.

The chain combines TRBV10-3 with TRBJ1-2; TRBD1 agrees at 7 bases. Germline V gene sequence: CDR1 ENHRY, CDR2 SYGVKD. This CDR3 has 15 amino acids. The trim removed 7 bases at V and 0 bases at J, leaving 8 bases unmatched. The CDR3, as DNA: TGTGCCATCACCAGGGACAGCCAAGCTAACTATGGCTACACCTTC. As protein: CAITRDSQANYGYTF.